This TCR beta chain was sequenced in a study of T cell clusters in autoimmune cytopenias. The study, taken as a whole, reports: Healthy donors had around 3.1-fold more exclusive TRB clusters than active autoimmune hepatitis patients.

TRB was amplified by touch-down multiplex PCR, primer pools A and B combined. Reprocessing the multiplex PCR reads, TCRdb reports a single entry for every CDR3 protein and omits DNA. The sample's table shows around 430 distinct CDR3 sequences. In terms of frequency, this clonotype is large. Its antigen is not known. This CDR3 has 14 amino acids. Germline V gene lookup returns CDR1 MNHNS and CDR2 SASEGT. Some 38,000 genome equivalents of blood DNA were amplified for TRB. Material for sequencing was peripheral blood. This sequence was found in a human donor with an autoimmune cytopenia or autoimmune hepatitis (not recorded which). The rearrangement joins TRBV6-1 to TRBJ2-7; TCRdb proposes TRBD1, but this gene call is untestable without DNA. This CDR3 reads CASSAWGPGYEQYF.